These 28 T cell receptor beta chains were sequenced from one sample in a study of OX40 agonist ivuxolimab in advanced cancers. Repertoires were generated with immunoSEQ multiplex PCR, while TCRdb's copy carries only in-frame clones and drops some. The table includes 60,000 or so clones, over 75% detected once. Source: CD4+ or CD8+ T cells sorted from blood, taken in a trial of the OX40 agonist ivuxolimab. Receptors originate from an adult with an advanced solid tumor such as melanoma, head and neck, liver or kidney cancer.

V and J are TRBV2 and TRBJ2-1; perhaps TRBD1 as D (6 bases). V dropped 4 bases and J dropped 4 bases, with 8 bases sitting between them. CDR3 length: 13 amino acids. Germline lookup yields CDR1 SNHLY and CDR2 FYNNEI. CDR3 residues: CASSATGYNEQFF. The CDR3 bases are TGTGCCAGCAGTGCTACAGGGTACAATGAGCAGTTCTTC.

The V and J genes are TRBV5-1 and TRBJ2-3; no clear D gene. The CDR3 spans 14 residues. Trimming cost V 2 bases and J 0 bases, with 7 bases left between them. CDR1 and CDR2 from the germline V gene are SGHRS and YFSETQ. In nucleotides, the CDR3 is TGCGCCAGCAGCTTCAGCAGTAGCACAGATACGCAGTATTTT. It encodes CASSFSSSTDTQYF.

The V gene is TRBV5-1, the J gene TRBJ1-2; 8 nucleotides align to TRBD1. Germline CDR1 reads SGHRS; CDR2 reads YFSETQ. The CDR3 has 14 residues. The trim removed 3 bases at V and 8 bases at J, leaving 9 bases unmatched. The CDR3 DNA follows: TGCGCCAGCAGCTCAACCGGGACAGGCGACGGCTACACCTTC. Its protein is CASSSTGTGDGYTF.

The chain links TRBV7-9 to TRBJ1-2; D perhaps matches TRBD1 (6 bases). V was cut by 5 bases and J by 2 bases, with 12 bases left in between. Germline V gene lookup returns CDR1 SEHNR and CDR2 FQNEAQ (reference sequence). This CDR3 contains 14 residues. The DNA for the CDR3 is TGTGCCAGCAGCCATAAGACAGGAAACTATGGCTACACCTTC. Translating it yields CASSHKTGNYGYTF.

The chain uses TRBV19 and TRBJ2-1; possibly TRBD2 for D (6 bases). This CDR3 region has 16 residues. V was cut by 8 bases and J by 5 bases, with 22 bases left in between. The germline V gene has CDR1 LNHDA and CDR2 SQIVND (reference sequence). This CDR3 reads CASQRNYRDSDNEQFF. CDR3 in DNA: TGTGCCAGTCAAAGAAACTACCGGGACTCAGACAATGAGCAGTTCTTC.

This chain connects TRBV5-1 to TRBJ1-5; D remains ambiguous. V was cut by 0 bases and J by 0 bases, with 7 bases left in between. The CDR3 sequence is 15 residues long. Germline-derived CDR1 and CDR2 are SGHRS and YFSETQ. The CDR3 loop reads CASSLDGYSNQPQHF. CDR3 bases: TGCGCCAGCAGCTTGGACGGATATAGCAATCAGCCCCAGCATTTT.

This clone is a singleton in its sample. V usage is TRBV28 and J usage is TRBJ1-4; TRBD1 matches 7 bases. CDR1 and CDR2 from the germline V gene are MDHEN and SYDVKM. The CDR3 length is 15 residues. V lost 6 bases, J lost 7 bases, and 11 bases stayed unmatched. The CDR3 nucleotides are TGTGCCAGCAGCGGTGCGGACAGGAATAGTGAAAAACTGTTTTTT. Translating gives CASSGADRNSEKLFF.

The V call is TRBV5-6, the J call TRBJ1-2, with TRBD1 identical over 8 bases. Germline CDR1 reads SGHDT; CDR2 reads YYEEEE. V dropped 0 bases and J dropped 6; count of bases not matched to a gene: 4. CDR3 length: 14 residues. The CDR3 sequence is CASSLGTGRDGYTF. In DNA, the CDR3 is TGTGCCAGCAGCTTGGGGACAGGGCGTGATGGCTACACCTTC.

This clone has more than one count but fewer than ten. The gene calls are TRBV5-1 and TRBJ2-3, with D hard to call. This CDR3 comprises 15 residues. From germline, CDR1 is SGHRS and CDR2 YFSETQ. V lost 0 bases, J lost 2 bases, and 10 bases lay in between. CDR3 nucleotides: TGCGCCAGCAGCTTGGCCTCTCCCGACACAGATACGCAGTATTTT. It codes for CASSLASPDTDTQYF.

This chain joins TRBV7-3 and TRBJ1-1; 7 nucleotides agree with TRBD1. The CDR3 consists of 16 residues. Germline V gene lookup returns CDR1 SGHTA and CDR2 FQGTGA. V gave up 6 bases and J gave up 4 bases; unmatched junction bases: 14. CDR3 nucleotides: TGTGCCAGCAGACCGACCGGGACAGTAAGCGGCACTGAAGCTTTCTTT. Its protein product is CASRPTGTVSGTEAFF.

The gene calls are TRBV5-1 and TRBJ2-2; TRBD1 aligns across 10 bases. Losses at the gene ends were 7 bases for V and 5 bases for J; bases not matched to a gene: 11. This CDR3 has 16 amino acids. Germline values: CDR1 SGHRS, CDR2 YFSETQ. CDR3 coding DNA: TGCGCCAGCGCCCTCCCCGGGACAGGGGAAACCGGGGAGCTGTTTTTT. It translates to CASALPGTGETGELFF.

The sample holds one count of this clone. The chain carries TRBV7-2 and TRBJ2-7; D gene unclear. V was cut by 5 bases and J by 2 bases, with 16 bases left in between. The CDR3 sequence is 15 residues long. CDR1 and CDR2 (germline): SGHTA, FQGNSA. The DNA for the CDR3 is TGTGCCAGCAGCCGACCCGACTCTCTAGCCTACGAGCAGTACTTC. It is translated as CASSRPDSLAYEQYF.

The chain uses TRBV5-1 and TRBJ2-1; unclear D gene. Germline values: CDR1 SGHRS, CDR2 YFSETQ. The CDR3 extends over 15 amino acids. V was clipped by 1 base and J by 2 bases, with 10 bases between them. The CDR3 DNA follows: TGCGCCAGCAGCTTGTTGTGGGAACCCTACAATGAGCAGTTCTTC. This gives the protein CASSLLWEPYNEQFF.

The chain employs TRBV2 and TRBJ2-7, with 8 nucleotides matching TRBD1. Germline trimming cut 6 bases from V and 0 bases from J; bases unmatched to any gene: 7. Per germline, CDR1 SNHLY and CDR2 FYNNEI. The CDR3 loop spans 15 amino acids. The CDR3 sequence is CASRDRGSGSYEQYF. In DNA, the CDR3 is TGTGCCAGCAGAGACAGGGGATCGGGCTCCTACGAGCAGTACTTC. Variable domain in full (rest from reference TRBV2 and TRBJ2-7): EPEVTQTPSHQVTQMGQEVILRCVPISNHLYFYWYRQILGQKVEFLVSFYNNEISEKSEIFDDQFSVERPDGSNFTLKIRSTKLEDSAMYFCASRDRGSGSYEQYFGPGTRLTVT.

This rearrangement joins TRBV28 to TRBJ1-2, with no clear D. Germline V gene sequence: CDR1 MDHEN, CDR2 SYDVKM. The V end lost 4 bases, the J end lost 3 bases, and 6 bases lay between the germline ends. The CDR3 has 12 residues. The CDR3 DNA sequence: TGTGCCAGCAGTTCAGTCGACTATGGCTACACCTTC. It encodes CASSSVDYGYTF.

This chain uses TRBV7-2 with TRBJ2-1; 7 bases agree with TRBD2. The V gene's germline CDR1 is SGHTA and CDR2 FQGNSA. The V gene end was trimmed by 5 bases and the J gene end by 4 bases; junction bases not matched to a gene: 14. This CDR3 comprises 17 residues. The CDR3 DNA reads TGTGCCAGCAGCCCCCCCGGGGGACTACTATTTTACAATGAGCAGTTCTTC. It codes for CASSPPGGLLFYNEQFF.

This chain joins TRBV30 and TRBJ2-3; D ambiguous. The germline V gene encodes CDR1 GTSNPN and CDR2 SVGIG (reference sequence). CDR3 length equals 12 residues. Trimming left V 1 base short and J 5 bases short, with 7 bases between. CDR3 sequence reads: CAWSAMEDTQYF. Written as DNA, the CDR3 is TGTGCCTGGAGTGCTATGGAAGATACGCAGTATTTT. The variable domain in full, completed from reference TRBV30 and TRBJ2-3, reads SQTIHQWPATLVQPVGSPLSLECTVEGTSNPNLYWYRQAAGRGLQLLFYSVGIGQISSEVPQNLSASRPQDRQFILSSKKLLLSDSGFYLCAWSAMEDTQYFGPGTRLTVL.

V gene TRBV6-1 combines with J gene TRBJ1-3; the D gene is possibly TRBD1 (5 bases). CDR3 length: 14 amino acids. Trimming pared 4 bases from V and 3 bases from J, leaving 10 bases between. The germline gives CDR1 MNHNS, CDR2 SASEGT. The CDR3 spells CASSGEGHGNTIYF. Written as DNA, the CDR3 is TGTGCCAGCAGTGGGGAGGGGCATGGAAACACCATATATTTT.

The rearrangement uses TRBV5-1 and TRBJ2-5; D is perhaps TRBD1 (5 bases). The CDR3 is made up of 14 amino acids. Trimming shortened V by 0 bases and J by 5 bases, and 11 bases separated the two germline ends. Germline V gives CDR1 SGHRS, CDR2 YFSETQ. CDR3: CASSLAPKGETQYF. CDR3 sequence (DNA): TGCGCCAGCAGCTTGGCACCTAAGGGGGAGACCCAGTACTTC.

As for this clone: Other nucleotide sequences in the sample specify the same CDR3. This rearrangement joins TRBV29-1 to TRBJ2-6; D call uncertain. This CDR3 contains 14 residues. The V and J ends lost 1 base and 0 bases respectively, with 4 bases between them. Per the germline V gene, CDR1 is SQVTM and CDR2 is ANQGSEA. This chain's CDR3 is CSVEGGSGANVLTF. In nucleotides, the CDR3 is TGCAGCGTTGAAGGGGGCTCTGGGGCCAACGTCCTGACTTTC.

As DNA, the CDR3 is TGCAGCGCCACGGGTCAAGGCAAGGCCAGGGAGCTGTTTTTT. This codes for CSATGQGKARELFF. This sequence joins TRBV29-1 and TRBJ2-2; D gene ambiguous. V shed 7 bases and J shed 9 bases, with 21 bases lying between them. CDR1 and CDR2 (germline): SQVTM, ANQGSEA. The CDR3 spans 14 residues.

J is TRBJ2-5 and V is TRBV2; TRBD1 or TRBD2 may be the D gene (5 bases each). Gene TRBJ2-7 matches the end of the DNA better, so the J call may be wrong. Per germline, CDR1 SNHLY and CDR2 FYNNEI. This CDR3 is built from 13 residues. For the CDR3, the DNA is TGTGCCAGTACTAGGCAGGGTGTCTACGAGCAGTACTTC. Translating it yields CASTRQGVYEQYF.

This chain joins TRBV6-4 and TRBJ2-2; D might be TRBD1 or TRBD2, each matching 5 bases. V was cut by 2 bases and J by 5 bases, with 6 bases left in between. This CDR3 region has 13 residues. Germline V gene lookup returns CDR1 MRHNA and CDR2 SNTAGT. The CDR3 nucleotides read TGTGCCAGCAGTGACGGGGGTACCGGGGAGCTGTTTTTT. Translation gives CASSDGGTGELFF.

This chain links TRBV7-3 with TRBJ2-2, with a weak D call TRBD2 (6 bases). Trimming shortened V by 3 bases and J by 7 bases, and 9 bases separated the two germline ends. Germline V gene data show CDR1 as SGHTA and CDR2 as FQGTGA. The CDR3 has 13 amino acids. In DNA, the CDR3 is TGTGCCAGCAGCTTCCAGGGAGGCGGGGAGCTGTTTTTT. This codes for CASSFQGGGELFF. The whole variable domain, remainder taken from reference TRBV7-3 and TRBJ2-2, is GAGVSQTPSNKVTEKGKYVELRCDPISGHTALYWYRQSLGQGPEFLIYFQGTGAADDSGLPNDRFFAVRPEGSVSTLKIQRTERGDSAVYLCASSFQGGGELFFGEGSRLTVL.

This rearrangement joins TRBV5-4 to TRBJ1-1; possible D gene TRBD1, 5 bases. In germline, CDR1 is SGHNT, CDR2 YYREEE (reference sequence). Trimming cost V 1 base and J 4 bases, with 17 bases left between them. The CDR3 has 16 residues. The CDR3 DNA sequence: TGTGCCAGCAGCTTGTATTATGGTGGGGCTGGCACTGAAGCTTTCTTT. This sequence encodes CASSLYYGGAGTEAFF. Looking up the rest from reference TRBV5-4 and TRBJ1-1 gives the full variable domain: ETGVTQSPTHLIKTRGQQVTLRCSSQSGHNTVSWYQQALGQGPQFIFQYYREEENGRGNFPPRFSGLQFPNYSSELNVNALELDDSALYLCASSLYYGGAGTEAFFGQGTRLTVV.

The chain is built from TRBV5-7 and TRBJ2-2; 8 bases are a match to TRBD1. TRBV5-7 is identified as an open reading frame with a role that is uncertain. The ends lost 0 bases at V and 6 bases at J; junction bases unmatched: 4. The CDR3 length is 15 residues. The CDR3 DNA reads TGTGCCAGCAGCTTGGATCAGGGGGCGCCCGGGGAGCTGTTTTTT. Its translation is CASSLDQGAPGELFF.

The chain joins TRBV5-6 to TRBJ1-5; D unresolved. In germline, CDR1 is SGHDT, CDR2 YYEEEE. The ends were cut back, 1 base at V and 7 bases at J, with 9 bases in the middle. This CDR3 is built from 13 residues. CDR3 in DNA: TGTGCCAGCAGCTTGAGCCCGGGGCAGCCCCAGCATTTT. Protein product: CASSLSPGQPQHF.

The chain is built from TRBV4-2 and TRBJ1-1; D remains unclear. V lost 1 base, J lost 11 bases, and 14 bases lay in between. This CDR3 has 13 amino acids. Looked up from germline, CDR1 is LGHNA and CDR2 is YNFKEQ. The CDR3 sequence: CASSQAPYGDAFF. The CDR3 DNA reads as TGTGCCAGCAGCCAAGCTCCCTACGGGGATGCTTTCTTT.